One and the same sample provided the 22 T cell receptor beta chains below, sequenced in a study of T cells in Graves' hyperthyroidism and ophthalmopathy. Authors of the study amplified TCR beta CDR3 regions from RNA transcripts. Initially, a first-round RT-PCR of the TCR CDR3 employed the HTBI primer set. TCRdb recomputed calls from the multiplex PCR reads with MiXCR, one row per CDR3 protein. The data contain some 380,000 distinct CDR3 sequences, roughly 13% of them singletons. Sequencing was performed on blood. The receptors stem from a young man with Graves' hyperthyroidism that later progressed to Graves' ophthalmopathy.

This clonotype came up many times. This rearrangement joins TRBV11-2 to TRBJ2-1, with D possibly matching TRBD1 (8 bases). CDR3 length: 16 amino acids. Between the trimmed V and J ends, which lost 5 bases and 8 bases, there was a span of 22 bases. Germline CDR1 is SGHAT and CDR2 is FQNNGV. The CDR3 loop is CASSHGGQGALDEQFF. CDR3 DNA sequence: TGTGCCAGCAGCCACGGGGGGCAGGGGGCGCTTGATGAGCAGTTCTTC. The full variable domain, rest sourced from reference TRBV11-2 and TRBJ2-1, is EAGVAQSPRYKIIEKRQSVAFWCNPISGHATLYWYQQILGQGPKLLIQFQNNGVVDDSQLPKDRFSAERLKGVDSTLKIQPAKLEDSAVYLCASSHGGQGALDEQFFGPGTRLTVL.

This clonotype has only a few counts. The chain carries TRBV12-3 or TRBV12-4 and TRBJ2-7; TRBD2 aligns across 7 bases. V dropped 5 bases and J dropped 6; count of bases not matched to a gene: 7. The CDR3 sequence is 13 residues long. CDR3 sequence (DNA): TGTGCCAGCAGTCCCGGGACTAACCCCGAGCAGTACTTC. Protein sequence: CASSPGTNPEQYF.

This clonotype has only a few counts. V is TRBV5-1 and J is TRBJ2-5; TRBD1 might be the D (6 bases). Germline V gene lookup returns CDR1 SGHRS and CDR2 YFSETQ. The V gene lost 6 bases and the J gene lost 1 base, with 13 bases spanning the gap. The CDR3 totals 14 residues. This CDR3 is CASTGTGSQETQYF. The CDR3 coding sequence is TGCGCCAGCACCGGCACAGGGAGCCAAGAGACCCAGTACTTC.

A word on this clonotype: Just one base apart from a much larger clone, this may be a read error. The chain links TRBV27 to TRBJ2-1, with 7 bases that match TRBD2. Trimming took 5 bases from V and 4 from J; bases not matched to a gene: 8. CDR1 is MNHEY, CDR2 SMNVEV, per germline (reference sequence). The CDR3 runs to 15 residues. The CDR3 DNA reads TGTGCCAGCAGTGAGGGAGGGCCTCGTTACAATGAGCAGTTCTTC. It codes for CASSEGGPRYNEQFF.

This clonotype occurred a few times. This rearrangement joins TRBV16 to TRBJ1-2; D is undetermined. V was cut by 1 base and J by 4 bases, with 7 bases left in between. This CDR3 is built from 13 residues. CDR1 and CDR2 from the germline V gene are KGHSY and FQNENV. The CDR3 spells CASSQLGSYGYTF. The CDR3 nucleotides read TGTGCCAGCAGCCAATTGGGCAGCTATGGCTACACCTTC.

The gene calls are TRBV10-3 and TRBJ2-5, with a tentative D call TRBD1 (5 bases). The CDR3 runs to 13 residues. The V and J ends lost 6 bases and 3 bases respectively, with 11 bases between them. Germline loops: CDR1 ENHRY, CDR2 SYGVKD. This CDR3 is CAIRKDSEETQYF. The CDR3, as DNA: TGTGCCATCAGAAAAGACAGCGAAGAGACCCAGTACTTC.

The chain combines TRBV19 with TRBJ2-3; D remains ambiguous. The CDR3 loop spans 15 amino acids. V shed 3 bases and J shed 2 bases, with 12 bases lying between them. CDR1 LNHDA and CDR2 SQIVND come from the germline V gene (reference sequence). CDR3 nucleotides: TGTGCCAGTAGTATTTCCCCCGGGCCCACAGATACGCAGTATTTT. Protein product: CASSISPGPTDTQYF.

The table lists this clonotype with a few counts. V and J are TRBV6-1 and TRBJ2-1; 8 bases line up with TRBD2. The V and J ends lost 5 bases and 8 bases, in that order; junction bases with no gene match: 11. The germline V gene has CDR1 MNHNS and CDR2 SASEGT. This CDR3 is 15 amino acids long. The CDR3 region has the DNA TGTGCCAGCAGTTCTTACGGGGGGGCCGTTGATGAGCAGTTCTTC. It encodes CASSSYGGAVDEQFF.

This clonotype was seen repeatedly, ten times or more. V is TRBV12-3 or TRBV12-4 and J is TRBJ1-4, with D possibly matching TRBD1 (5 bases). CDR3 length: 14 amino acids. Trimming took off 3 bases at V and 3 bases at J, with 8 bases between the two ends. CDR3 amino acids: CASSFDSANEKLFF. CDR3 DNA sequence: TGTGCCAGCAGTTTCGACAGCGCTAATGAAAAACTGTTTTTT.

There are many counts of this clonotype. The V and J genes are TRBV2 and TRBJ2-5, with unresolved D. V gave up 4 bases and J gave up 5 bases, with 8 bases separating them. The germline V gene encodes CDR1 SNHLY and CDR2 FYNNEI. The CDR3 loop spans 12 amino acids. The CDR3 DNA is TGTGCCAGCAGTGGGCCGGAGGAGACCCAGTACTTC. This sequence encodes CASSGPEETQYF.

In this sample, this clonotype turned up many times. The V and J genes are TRBV11-3 and TRBJ1-1; 10 bases match TRBD1. The CDR3 spans 18 residues. CDR1 is SGHNT and CDR2 is YENEEA in the germline V gene. Losses at the gene ends were 3 bases for V and 0 bases for J; bases not matched to a gene: 10. The CDR3 DNA reads TGTGCCAGCAGCTTGGGAGACAGGGGGCGAACCCTGAACACTGAAGCTTTCTTT. Protein sequence: CASSLGDRGRTLNTEAFF.

This clonotype was seen at least ten times. This rearrangement joins TRBV20-1 to TRBJ2-5, with 11 bases identical to TRBD2. The ends lost 6 bases at V and 0 bases at J; junction bases unmatched: 21. CDR3 size: 20 residues. Germline assignment: CDR1 DFQATT and CDR2 SNEGSKA (reference sequence). CDR3 in amino acids: CSAHLGGVGSGGGYQETQYF. The CDR3 nucleotides are TGCAGTGCCCATCTCGGTGGGGTGGGTAGCGGGGGGGGGTACCAAGAGACCCAGTACTTC.

This clonotype was observed at least ten times. The J gene is TRBJ1-1, the V gene TRBV7-6; D gene unclear. Germline V gene data show CDR1 as SGHVS and CDR2 as FNYEAQ. The length of the CDR3 is 16 residues. V lost 2 bases and J lost 1, with 14 bases in between. The CDR3 here is CASSLRSPDTNTEAFF. As DNA, the CDR3 is TGTGCCAGCAGCTTACGGTCACCCGACACGAACACTGAAGCTTTCTTT.

This clonotype was seen ten or more times. The V call is TRBV12-3 or TRBV12-4, the J call TRBJ1-2; unclear D gene. Trimming took off 0 bases at V and 3 bases at J, with 14 bases between the two ends. The CDR3 runs 16 residues. This CDR3 reads CASSLAQAIWDYGYTF. DNA of the CDR3: TGTGCCAGCAGTTTAGCGCAGGCCATATGGGACTATGGCTACACCTTC.

This clonotype was counted only a few times. The rearrangement joins TRBV11-3 to TRBJ2-7, with TRBD2 matching over 7 bases. Germline CDR1 SGHNT, CDR2 YENEEA. The CDR3 loop spans 15 amino acids. V trimming: 8 bases; J trimming: 3 bases; junction bases outside the gene matches: 13. This chain's CDR3 is CASGLRGGENYEQYF. CDR3 DNA sequence: TGTGCCAGCGGCCTCCGTGGGGGGGAGAACTACGAGCAGTACTTC.

This clonotype was seen more than once but under ten times. CDR3 amino acids: CASSLVGLARNTQYF. Written as DNA, the CDR3 is TGTGCCAGCAGCTTAGTGGGACTAGCGAGGAATACGCAGTATTTT. The chain uses TRBV7-2 and TRBJ2-3, with 10 nucleotides matching TRBD2. This CDR3 has 15 amino acids. Germline values: CDR1 SGHTA, CDR2 FQGNSA. V was pared by 1 base and J by 7 bases, with 5 bases of the junction left unmatched.

This clonotype was detected ten times or more. The chain combines TRBV7-9 with TRBJ1-5; a possible D gene is TRBD1 (6 bases). CDR3 size: 14 residues. The germline V gene encodes CDR1 SEHNR and CDR2 FQNEAQ (reference sequence). The V gene lost 2 bases and the J gene lost 6 bases, with 11 bases spanning the gap. The CDR3 reads CASSLTGGLQPQHF. The CDR3, as DNA: TGTGCCAGCAGCTTAACGGGGGGGCTTCAGCCCCAGCATTTT.

This clonotype was detected only a few times. The germline gene is not matched at one end of the junction; a read error may be the cause. The J gene is TRBJ2-5, the V gene TRBV7-9; unclear D gene. The CDR3 loop spans 14 amino acids. The germline CDR1 and CDR2 sequences are SEHNR and FQNEAQ (reference sequence). As DNA, the CDR3 is TGTACCAGCAGCCGAAATGAGATATGGGAGACCCAGTACTTC. Encoded protein: CTSSRNEIWETQYF.

Comment on this clonotype: This may be a read error, as it is one base from a much larger clone. The CDR3 sequence is CTSSYRGGEGYTF. The CDR3 DNA follows: TGTACCAGCAGCTACAGGGGAGGTGAAGGCTACACCTTC. The rearrangement uses TRBV28 and TRBJ1-2; 7 bases align to TRBD1. The CDR3 is 13 amino acids. Germline V CDR1 and CDR2: MDHEN, SYDVKM.

This rearrangement joins TRBV24-1 to TRBJ2-5; D unresolved. The CDR3 has 14 residues. Germline CDR1 KGHDR, CDR2 SFDVKD. The V end lost 3 bases, the J end lost 1 base, and 8 bases lay between the germline ends. The CDR3 DNA follows: TGTGCCACCAGTGATGGAAGAGTCCAAGAGACCCAGTACTTC. Its translation: CATSDGRVQETQYF.

The V and J genes are TRBV7-9 and TRBJ2-3; possible D gene TRBD2, 6 bases. Trimming took off 5 bases at V and 0 bases at J, with 24 bases between the two ends. Looked up from germline, CDR1 is SEHNR and CDR2 is FQNEAQ (reference sequence). CDR3 length equals 19 residues. The CDR3 DNA reads TGTGCCAGCAGCCCCTGGTGGAGGGAGGATACTTCTAGCACAGATACGCAGTATTTT. The encoded protein is CASSPWWREDTSSTDTQYF.

This clonotype has at least ten counts. The rearrangement uses TRBV12-3 or TRBV12-4 and TRBJ2-5, with 12 bases fitting TRBD2. V dropped 7 bases and J dropped 4; count of bases not matched to a gene: 7. This CDR3 has 15 amino acids. CDR3 region: CASTLLAGGGETQYF. The CDR3 coding sequence is TGTGCCAGCACCCTACTAGCGGGGGGCGGAGAGACCCAGTACTTC.